The 22 T cell receptor beta chains presented below share a single source sample, sequenced in a study of blood T cell repertoires in COVID-19. Repertoires were generated with immunoSEQ multiplex PCR, while TCRdb's copy carries only in-frame clones and drops some. The sample contains hundreds of thousands of clones, 84% of which appear only once. Material: PBMCs or T cells enriched from blood (not recorded which). The receptors come from a woman aged 35 to 49 who had recovered from COVID-19.

V and J are TRBV29-1 and TRBJ1-2; D may be TRBD1 (6 bases). The V gene's germline CDR1 is SQVTM and CDR2 ANQGSEA. The CDR3 is 11 amino acids. The CDR3 sequence is CVAGADYGYTF. The CDR3 region has the DNA TGCGTGGCGGGGGCAGATTATGGCTACACCTTC.

The rearrangement uses TRBV28 and TRBJ2-1, with 14 bases that match TRBD2. Germline CDR1 and CDR2: MDHEN and SYDVKM. Trimming took 6 bases from V and 0 from J; bases not matched to a gene: 1. CDR3 length: 16 residues. The DNA of the CDR3 is TGTGCCAGCAGGGGGACTAGCGGGAGCTCCTACAATGAGCAGTTCTTC. Encoded protein: CASRGTSGSSYNEQFF.

The chain has TRBV3-1 (or the pseudogene TRBV3-2) and TRBJ1-6; tentatively, D is TRBD1 (5 bases). CDR1 and CDR2 from the germline V gene are LGHDT and YNNKEL (reference sequence). The CDR3 is 13 residues long. V dropped 4 bases and J dropped 10 bases, with 11 bases sitting between them. CDR3 in amino acids: CASSRVTVSPLHF. The CDR3 DNA is TGTGCCAGCAGCCGCGTGACAGTATCACCCCTCCACTTT.

The chain has TRBV9 and TRBJ2-3; D not resolved. Trimming left V 4 bases short and J 1 base short, with 10 bases between. Germline CDR1 reads SGDLS; CDR2 reads YYNGEE. The CDR3 spans 14 residues. CDR3 sequence (DNA): TGTGCCAGCAGCCCTAGAGTCGGCACAGATACGCAGTATTTT. It codes for CASSPRVGTDTQYF.

This clone was picked up one time. The CDR3 region is CASWRGTSDLSEQFF. Here the CDR3 DNA reads TGTGCCTCTTGGAGGGGAACCTCCGACCTAAGTGAGCAGTTCTTC. The J gene is TRBJ2-1, the V gene TRBV6-5; TRBD2 is a possible D gene (6 bases). Germline loops: CDR1 MNHEY, CDR2 SVGAGI. There are 15 residues in the CDR3. Trimming took off 11 bases at V and 9 bases at J, with 26 bases between the two ends.

The gene calls are TRBV19 and TRBJ1-3; 8 bases agree with TRBD1. The CDR3 has 15 residues. V trimming: 6 bases; J trimming: 1 base; junction bases outside the gene matches: 5. Germline V CDR1 and CDR2: LNHDA, SQIVND (reference sequence). Here the CDR3 reads CASSYDRGSGNTIYF. The CDR3 DNA reads TGTGCCAGTAGCTATGACAGGGGTTCTGGAAACACCATATATTTT.

V usage is TRBV11-3 and J usage is TRBJ2-5, with D maybe TRBD1 (6 bases). The CDR3 loop spans 15 amino acids. Germline CDR1 and CDR2: SGHNT and YENEEA. Trimming stripped 1 base from V and 2 bases from J, with 11 bases between. Written as DNA, the CDR3 is TGTGCCAGCAGCTTAGGACAGAGGGGGCAAGAGACCCAGTACTTC. It codes for CASSLGQRGQETQYF.

This chain uses TRBV24-1 with TRBJ2-1; a weak D match, TRBD2 (6 bases). V lost 1 base and J lost 8, with 29 bases in between. The V gene's germline CDR1 is KGHDR and CDR2 SFDVKD. The CDR3 has 20 residues. This chain's CDR3 is CATSDFMFLVSGDTGYEQFF. The CDR3 nucleotides are TGTGCCACCAGTGATTTTATGTTTCTGGTGTCGGGAGATACGGGCTATGAGCAGTTCTTC.

The chain combines TRBV5-1 with TRBJ2-7; D might be TRBD2 (6 bases). CDR1 is SGHRS, CDR2 YFSETQ, per germline. This CDR3 comprises 16 residues. The V gene lost 0 bases and the J gene lost 2 bases, with 15 bases spanning the gap. CDR3: CASSLAGRGDTYEQYF. The CDR3 DNA is TGCGCCAGCAGCTTGGCCGGGCGGGGCGATACCTACGAGCAGTACTTC.

This sequence joins TRBV3-1 (or the pseudogene TRBV3-2) and TRBJ2-7; D gene uncertain. V was cut by 3 bases and J by 5 bases, with 14 bases left in between. Germline CDR1 LGHDT, CDR2 YNNKEL (reference sequence). The length of the CDR3 is 14 residues. Here the CDR3 reads CASSQSEAANEQYV. CDR3 nucleotides: TGTGCCAGCAGCCAGAGTGAGGCGGCGAACGAGCAGTACGTC.

The chain uses TRBV18 and TRBJ1-4; D unclear. Between the trimmed V and J ends, which lost 3 bases and 8 bases, there was a span of 16 bases. The germline CDR1 and CDR2 sequences are KGHSH and LQKENI. This CDR3 spans 15 amino acids. The CDR3 DNA reads as TGTGCCAGCTCACCTTTTGGGCAGGCGGGCGAAAAACTGTTTTTT. Amino acid sequence: CASSPFGQAGEKLFF.

The rearrangement uses TRBV7-8 and TRBJ2-7, with TRBD2 matching 7 bases. J gave up 2 bases and V 5 bases, and 3 bases lay outside the gene matches. Germline CDR1 is SGHVS and CDR2 is FQNEAQ. CDR3 length: 13 amino acids. The CDR3 region has the DNA TGTGCCAGCAGCCGGGAGGAGGCCTACGAGCAGTACGTC. Encoded protein: CASSREEAYEQYV.

The gene calls are TRBV27 and TRBJ1-6; D gene uncertain. The CDR3 totals 13 residues. V dropped 6 bases and J dropped 4 bases, with 7 bases sitting between them. Germline lookup yields CDR1 MNHEY and CDR2 SMNVEV (reference sequence). CDR3 DNA: TGTGCCAGCAGCCTGACTTATAATTCACCCCTCCACTTT. Its protein product is CASSLTYNSPLHF.

The CDR3, as DNA: TGTGCCAGCAGTTGGGTGGGGGGAGGTAACTCCTACGAGCAGTACTTC. Protein product: CASSWVGGGNSYEQYF. The chain is built from TRBV11-2 and TRBJ2-7, with D possibly TRBD2 on 6 matching bases. Trimming removed 6 bases at V and 0 bases at J, with 18 bases between. The CDR3 has 16 amino acids. The V gene's germline CDR1 is SGHAT and CDR2 FQNNGV.

The chain carries TRBV28 and TRBJ1-1; D is unresolved. Looked up from germline, CDR1 is MDHEN and CDR2 is SYDVKM. The CDR3 contains 14 residues. Trimming removed 7 bases at V and 0 bases at J, with 12 bases between. CDR3 in amino acids: CASTPGQLNTEAFF. Written as DNA, the CDR3 is TGTGCCAGCACCCCAGGTCAGTTGAACACTGAAGCTTTCTTT. Full variable domain (missing parts from reference TRBV28 and TRBJ1-1): DVKVTQSSRYLVKRTGEKVFLECVQDMDHENMFWYRQDPGLGLRLIYFSYDVKMKEKGDIPEGYSVSREKKERFSLILESASTNQTSMYLCASTPGQLNTEAFFGQGTRLTVV.

This clone was observed a handful of times. The J gene is TRBJ2-1, the V gene TRBV27; TRBD2 matches at 8 bases. Germline loops: CDR1 MNHEY, CDR2 SMNVEV (reference sequence). The CDR3 contains 15 residues. Losses at the gene ends were 2 bases for V and 4 bases for J; bases not matched to a gene: 4. CDR3 residues: CASSLTREEYNEQFF. The CDR3 bases are TGTGCCAGCAGTTTAACGCGGGAGGAATACAATGAGCAGTTCTTC.

The chain combines TRBV7-9 with TRBJ1-5, with D unresolved. Trimming left V 3 bases short and J 9 bases short, with 15 bases between. Per the germline V gene, CDR1 is SEHNR and CDR2 is FQNEAQ (reference sequence). The CDR3 covers 14 residues. CDR3: CASSLGDGVGPQHF. The CDR3 nucleotides are TGTGCCAGCAGCTTGGGTGACGGGGTAGGGCCCCAGCATTTT.

The genes are TRBV19 and TRBJ2-4, with D tentatively TRBD1 (6 bases). The length of the CDR3 is 13 residues. Germline CDR1 reads LNHDA; CDR2 reads SQIVND (reference sequence). V was shortened by 1 base and J by 15 bases, with 16 bases between the two germline ends. The CDR3 DNA reads TGTGCCAGTAGTATAGCACCGACGGGACACTCGTACTTC. This translates into CASSIAPTGHSYF.

The chain couples TRBV9 to TRBJ2-3; D ambiguous. The V end was cut by 5 bases, the J end by 2 bases, with 12 bases between. The CDR3 contains 14 residues. Germline V CDR1 and CDR2: SGDLS, YYNGEE. Here the CDR3 reads CASSPQAITDTQYF. For the CDR3, the DNA is TGTGCCAGCAGTCCGCAGGCAATCACAGATACGCAGTATTTT.

The CDR3 loop reads CASRGRVTYNEQFF. The CDR3 DNA sequence: TGTGCCAGCAGGGGGAGGGTCACCTACAATGAGCAGTTCTTC. The chain has TRBV2 and TRBJ2-1; 7 bases align to TRBD2. Germline V gene lookup returns CDR1 SNHLY and CDR2 FYNNEI. The CDR3 covers 14 residues. V dropped 6 bases and J dropped 2; count of bases not matched to a gene: 4. The whole variable domain, filled in from reference TRBV2 and TRBJ2-1, reads EPEVTQTPSHQVTQMGQEVILRCVPISNHLYFYWYRQILGQKVEFLVSFYNNEISEKSEIFDDQFSVERPDGSNFTLKIRSTKLEDSAMYFCASRGRVTYNEQFFGPGTRLTVL.

The chain links TRBV3-1 (or the pseudogene TRBV3-2) to TRBJ1-3, with unresolved D. The CDR3 has 12 amino acids. The germline V gene encodes CDR1 LGHDT and CDR2 YNNKEL (reference sequence). The V and J ends lost 4 bases and 3 bases respectively, with 4 bases between them. CDR3 in amino acids: CASSPIGNTIYF. As DNA, the CDR3 is TGTGCCAGCAGCCCCATTGGAAACACCATATATTTT.

The chain carries TRBV5-4 and TRBJ2-5, with 8 nucleotides matching TRBD1. The V and J ends lost 4 bases and 2 bases, in that order; junction bases with no gene match: 4. CDR1 SGHNT and CDR2 YYREEE come from the germline V gene (reference sequence). The CDR3 length is 14 residues. DNA of the CDR3: TGTGCCAGCAGCCCGGGACAGGATCAAGAGACCCAGTACTTC. Its translation is CASSPGQDQETQYF.